One sample yielded the 2 T cell receptor beta chains listed below, sequenced in a study of blood T cell repertoires in COVID-19. Sequencing used immunoSEQ multiplex PCR; TCRdb keeps in-frame clones, though not all of them. This table holds 35,000 to 45,000 clones, 79% found once. The sequencing input was peripheral blood. The source is a man between 65 and 85 years old with acute or convalescent COVID-19.

In its sample, this clone was seen a few times. The chain uses TRBV19 and TRBJ1-3; D not resolved. Germline V gives CDR1 LNHDA, CDR2 SQIVND (reference sequence). V was pared by 10 bases and J by 0 bases, with 16 bases between. This CDR3 contains 15 residues. The CDR3 DNA reads TGTGCCACCAGAAAAAGTCAATACTCTGGAAACACCATATATTTT. Translating gives CATRKSQYSGNTIYF. The full variable domain, rest sourced from reference TRBV19 and TRBJ1-3, is DGGITQSPKYLFRKEGQNVTLSCEQNLNHDAMYWYRQDPGQGLRLIYYSQIVNDFQKGDIAEGYSVSREKKESFPLTVTSAQKNPTAFYLCATRKSQYSGNTIYFGEGSWLTVV.

This clone came up a few times. The DNA of the CDR3 is TGTGCCAGCAGCTTCAGTCTAGCGGGAGTAGGAGATACGCAGTATTTT. Translation: CASSFSLAGVGDTQYF. The V and J genes are TRBV3-1 (or the pseudogene TRBV3-2) and TRBJ2-3, with 10 bases aligning to TRBD2. The junction had 10 bases not matched to a gene; V was cut back by 5 bases and J by 5 bases. The CDR3 is 16 residues long. Germline V gives CDR1 LGHDT, CDR2 YNNKEL (reference sequence).